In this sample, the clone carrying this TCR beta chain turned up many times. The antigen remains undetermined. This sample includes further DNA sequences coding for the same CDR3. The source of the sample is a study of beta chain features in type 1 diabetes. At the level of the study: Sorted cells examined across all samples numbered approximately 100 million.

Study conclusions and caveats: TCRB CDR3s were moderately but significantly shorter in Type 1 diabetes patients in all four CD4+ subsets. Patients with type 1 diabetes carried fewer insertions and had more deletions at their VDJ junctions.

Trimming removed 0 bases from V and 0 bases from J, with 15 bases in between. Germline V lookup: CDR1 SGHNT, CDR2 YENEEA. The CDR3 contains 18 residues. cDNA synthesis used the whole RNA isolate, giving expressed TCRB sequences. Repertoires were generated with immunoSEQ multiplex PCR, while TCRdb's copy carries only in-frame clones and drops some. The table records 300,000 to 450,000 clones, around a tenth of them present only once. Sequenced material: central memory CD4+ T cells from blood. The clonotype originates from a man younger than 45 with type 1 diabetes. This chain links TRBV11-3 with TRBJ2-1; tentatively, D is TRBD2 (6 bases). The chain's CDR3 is CASSLDQGGSSSYNEQFF. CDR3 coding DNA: TGTGCCAGCAGCTTAGATCAGGGAGGCTCGAGCTCCTACAATGAGCAGTTCTTC.